One sample yielded the 18 T cell receptor beta chains listed below, sequenced in a study of cytotoxic CD8 clonotypes in ibrutinib-treated CLL. Assay: immunoSEQ multiplex PCR; the TCRdb copy retains only in-frame clones and omits some. The sample lists some 92,000 clones; roughly four fifths were seen once. Sequencing was performed on PBMCs, taken after 24 months of ibrutinib treatment. The receptors shown here come from a human donor with chronic lymphocytic leukemia.

J is TRBJ1-5 and V is TRBV19; D unclear. V lost 4 bases to trimming and J lost 3 bases, with 7 bases between them. Germline V gene data show CDR1 as LNHDA and CDR2 as SQIVND (reference sequence). The CDR3 loop spans 13 amino acids. CDR3 DNA: TGTGCCAGTAGTAATCAGCTCAATCAGCCCCAGCATTTT. It specifies CASSNQLNQPQHF.

The V and J genes are TRBV7-2 and TRBJ2-1; D is unresolved. CDR1 and CDR2 (germline): SGHTA, FQGNSA. This CDR3 has 18 amino acids. V lost 1 base, J lost 0 bases, and 16 bases lay in between. The CDR3 DNA sequence: TGTGCCAGCAGCTTAGGGCGGAGATTTCCGAGCTCCTACAATGAGCAGTTCTTC. Residues: CASSLGRRFPSSYNEQFF.

The V call is TRBV7-9, the J call TRBJ1-2; D gene uncertain. Trimming took off 3 bases at V and 5 bases at J, with 7 bases between the two ends. This CDR3 has 12 amino acids. Looked up from germline, CDR1 is SEHNR and CDR2 is FQNEAQ (reference sequence). CDR3 protein: CASSFGPYGYTF. CDR3 DNA sequence: TGTGCCAGCAGCTTCGGACCTTATGGCTACACCTTC.

The genes are TRBV27 and TRBJ2-1; D is perhaps TRBD1 (6 bases). The V gene's germline CDR1 is MNHEY and CDR2 SMNVEV (reference sequence). V lost 0 bases and J lost 15, with 15 bases in between. The CDR3 spans 13 residues. The CDR3 region has the DNA TGTGCCAGCAGTTTATCGTCGCAGGGGTATCGGTTCTTC. It yields the protein CASSLSSQGYRFF.

The chain combines TRBV7-2 with TRBJ2-2; D might be TRBD2 (5 bases). From germline, CDR1 is SGHTA and CDR2 FQGNSA. The CDR3 totals 18 residues. Between the trimmed V and J ends, which lost 1 base and 1 base, there was a span of 16 bases. This CDR3 is CASSLVLVVDLNTGELFF. CDR3 nucleotides: TGTGCCAGCAGCTTAGTGCTGGTCGTGGACTTGAACACCGGGGAGCTGTTTTTT.

The chain has TRBV7-7 and TRBJ2-6; D gene ambiguous. Germline V lookup: CDR1 SSHAT, CDR2 FNYEAQ (reference sequence). The V and J ends lost 2 bases and 0 bases respectively, with 5 bases between them. The CDR3 runs to 15 residues. The CDR3 nucleotides read TGTGCCAGCAGCTTATCGAGCTCTGGGGCCAACGTCCTGACTTTC. It encodes CASSLSSSGANVLTF.

The chain combines TRBV7-3 with TRBJ2-1, with D perhaps being TRBD1 or TRBD2 (5 bases each). The germline V gene encodes CDR1 SGHTA and CDR2 FQGTGA. Trimming left V 5 bases short and J 5 bases short, with 13 bases between. This CDR3 spans 14 amino acids. CDR3 bases: TGTGCCAGCAGCCCCGGGACGGTCCACAATGAGCAGTTCTTC. Residues: CASSPGTVHNEQFF.

This clone was recorded a few times. The J gene is TRBJ2-7, the V gene TRBV28; D unclear. V shed 3 bases and J shed 6 bases, with 15 bases lying between them. Germline V gives CDR1 MDHEN, CDR2 SYDVKM. This CDR3 has 14 amino acids. CDR3 nucleotide sequence: TGTGCCAGCAGTTTTCGGCCAGCTACGATCGAGCAGTACTTC. Its translation: CASSFRPATIEQYF.

The chain is built from TRBV10-3 and TRBJ2-2; 8 bases match TRBD1. Germline V gives CDR1 ENHRY, CDR2 SYGVKD. This CDR3 contains 15 residues. Unmatched junction bases numbered 10, after V lost 5 bases and J lost 8 bases. The CDR3 loop is CAISTGQGAQGELFF. As DNA, the CDR3 is TGTGCCATCAGTACCGGACAGGGAGCCCAAGGGGAGCTGTTTTTT.

The CDR3 region has the DNA TGTGCCAGCAGCCCCGGGACTAGCGGCACAGATACGCAGTATTTT. It encodes CASSPGTSGTDTQYF. The J gene is TRBJ2-3, the V gene TRBV11-2; 10 nucleotides align to TRBD2. V shed 5 bases, J shed 1 base, and the junction held 3 bases outside the gene matches. Germline-derived CDR1 and CDR2 are SGHAT and FQNNGV. The CDR3 contains 15 residues. Based on the CDR3 plus reference TRBV11-2 and TRBJ2-3, the full variable domain is EAGVAQSPRYKIIEKRQSVAFWCNPISGHATLYWYQQILGQGPKLLIQFQNNGVVDDSQLPKDRFSAERLKGVDSTLKIQPAKLEDSAVYLCASSPGTSGTDTQYFGPGTRLTVL.

The rearrangement uses TRBV5-1 and TRBJ2-3; 7 bases align to TRBD2. This CDR3 spans 16 amino acids. Germline assignment: CDR1 SGHRS and CDR2 YFSETQ. Losses at the gene ends were 0 bases for V and 1 base for J; bases not matched to a gene: 5. CDR3: CASSLGLGRGTDTQYF. In DNA, the CDR3 is TGCGCCAGCAGCTTGGGACTAGGGAGGGGCACAGATACGCAGTATTTT.

Only one count was recorded for this clone. The V and J genes are TRBV19 and TRBJ2-5; TRBD1 or TRBD2 may be the D gene (6 bases each). The length of the CDR3 is 17 residues. The germline V gene encodes CDR1 LNHDA and CDR2 SQIVND (reference sequence). Trimming shortened V by 6 bases and J by 4 bases, and 24 bases separated the two germline ends. CDR3 in amino acids: CASRPIWDGGRGETQYF. The CDR3 DNA reads as TGTGCCAGTAGGCCTATATGGGATGGGGGGCGCGGAGAGACCCAGTACTTC.

The chain couples TRBV7-8 to TRBJ2-2; D is unclear. The V end was cut by 4 bases, the J end by 3 bases, with 6 bases between. This CDR3 is built from 13 residues. The V gene's germline CDR1 is SGHVS and CDR2 FQNEAQ. CDR3 bases: TGTGCCAGCAGCTCCCGATACACCGGGGAGCTGTTTTTT. Its protein is CASSSRYTGELFF. Variable domain in full (rest from reference TRBV7-8 and TRBJ2-2): GAGVSQSPRYKVAKRGQDVALRCDPISGHVSLFWYQQALGQGPEFLTYFQNEAQLDKSGLPSDRFFAERPEGSVSTLKIQRTQQEDSAVYLCASSSRYTGELFFGEGSRLTVL.

The rearrangement joins TRBV6-1 to TRBJ2-5; D is undetermined. The CDR3 runs 13 residues. V was trimmed by 1 base and J by 3 bases, leaving 6 bases between them. Per germline, CDR1 MNHNS and CDR2 SASEGT. CDR3 sequence: CASSEVRKETQYF. CDR3 bases: TGTGCCAGCAGTGAAGTGAGAAAAGAGACCCAGTACTTC.

V is TRBV14 and J is TRBJ2-2; 10 bases map to TRBD2. The length of the CDR3 is 16 residues. V lost 5 bases, J lost 5 bases, and 8 bases stayed unmatched. In germline, CDR1 is SGHDN, CDR2 FVKESK. The CDR3: CASSELAGDRTGELFF. As DNA, the CDR3 is TGTGCCAGCAGCGAGCTAGCGGGAGATAGGACCGGGGAGCTGTTTTTT. Full variable domain (remainder filled in from reference TRBV14 and TRBJ2-2): EAGVTQFPSHSVIEKGQTVTLRCDPISGHDNLYWYRRVMGKEIKFLLHFVKESKQDESGMPNNRFLAERTGGTYSTLKVQPAELEDSGVYFCASSELAGDRTGELFFGEGSRLTVL.

CDR3 bases: TGCGCCAGCAGTGAGGGACAACGCAACGAGCAGTACTTC. Residues: CASSEGQRNEQYF. The rearrangement links TRBV10-1 to TRBJ2-7, with TRBD1 as a possible D gene (5 bases). The CDR3 length is 13 residues. V was trimmed by 2 bases and J by 5 bases, leaving 10 bases between them. Germline V lookup: CDR1 WNHNN, CDR2 SYGVQD (reference sequence).

The gene calls are TRBV9 and TRBJ2-4, with D unresolved. Germline CDR1 reads SGDLS; CDR2 reads YYNGEE. Between the trimmed V and J ends, which lost 4 bases and 11 bases, there was a span of 16 bases. The CDR3 extends over 13 amino acids. The CDR3 loop is CASSPSWDPFQYF. DNA of the CDR3: TGTGCCAGCAGCCCCTCTTGGGATCCGTTTCAGTACTTC.

This clone has more than one count but fewer than ten. The V and J genes are TRBV9 and TRBJ1-5; D call uncertain. Trimming cost V 4 bases and J 4 bases, with 12 bases left between them. The CDR3 loop spans 14 amino acids. Germline V CDR1 and CDR2: SGDLS, YYNGEE. The CDR3 DNA reads as TGTGCCAGCAGCCGAGAAGCCCAGAATCAGCCCCAGCATTTT. Translating gives CASSREAQNQPQHF.